The entry below gives a single T cell receptor (beta chain) sequence along with its context. The data belong to a study of blood T cell repertoires in COVID-19. The overall study: Specimens from acute and convalescent COVID-19 originated in the United States, Italy and Spain.

Libraries were prepared by immunoSEQ multiplex PCR; TCRdb keeps only in-frame clonotypes and omits some of them. The repertoire includes 50,000 to 65,000 clones, approximately 91% of them detected once, and around 7% sits in the top ten. With V trimmed by 6 bases and J by 5 bases, 9 bases remained unmatched. The CDR3 covers 14 residues. Germline values: CDR1 SGHTA, CDR2 FQGNSA. The chain links TRBV7-2 to TRBJ2-7; 8 bases fit TRBD2. The source is a woman aged 60-75 years with active or convalescent COVID-19. Sequenced material: peripheral blood. The CDR3 nucleotides are TGTGCCAGCAGGTCGAGCGGGAGCGGGCACGAGCAGTACTTC. Its translation: CASRSSGSGHEQYF.